Below, 30 T cell receptor beta chains from the same sample are listed, as sequenced in a study of beta chain features in type 1 diabetes. Every isolated RNA sample was fully reverse transcribed, so sequencing captured expressed TCRB transcripts. The method was immunoSEQ multiplex PCR; TCRdb's version includes in-frame clones alone and lacks a portion of them. The data show 300,000 to 400,000 clones, 9.3% seen once. No antigen is known for these receptors. Findings of the study overall: Shorter TCRB CDR3s, moderately but significantly so, were found in Type 1 diabetes patients in all four CD4+ subsets.

Sequences were obtained from central memory CD4+ T cells from blood. The receptors stem from a man aged 25-40 years with type 1 diabetes.

This chain uses TRBV5-6 with TRBJ1-2; D unresolved. The CDR3 consists of 14 residues. The germline V gene has CDR1 SGHDT and CDR2 YYEEEE. V was trimmed by 5 bases and J by 8 bases, leaving 19 bases between them. The DNA for the CDR3 is TGTGCCAGCAGAGGAGGGTCGGGCTTGAAGGGCTACACCTTC. Translating gives CASRGGSGLKGYTF.

The chain carries TRBV7-2 and TRBJ2-4, with 8 nucleotides matching TRBD2. V shed 4 bases and J 7 bases; nucleotides not matched to a gene: 6. Germline CDR1 is SGHTA and CDR2 is FQGNSA. The CDR3 covers 14 residues. CDR3: CASSSRGGGNIQYF. CDR3 sequence (DNA): TGTGCCAGCAGCTCGCGGGGCGGGGGGAACATTCAGTACTTC. Full variable domain (remainder filled in from reference TRBV7-2 and TRBJ2-4): GAGVSQSPSNKVTEKGKDVELRCDPISGHTALYWYRQSLGQGLEFLIYFQGNSAPDKSGLPSDRFSAERTGGSVSTLTIQRTQQEDSAVYLCASSSRGGGNIQYFGAGTRLSVL.

Concerning this clone: The junction shows a germline mismatch at one end, possibly a read error. The CDR3 bases are TGTGCCAGCAGCCGATTCCAAGAGGCCCAGTACTTC. It translates to CASSRFQEAQYF. This chain uses TRBV13 with TRBJ2-5; the D is unclear. Germline CDR1 reads PRHDT; CDR2 reads FYEKMQ (reference sequence). The CDR3 sequence is 12 residues long.

The CDR3 DNA sequence: TGCGCCAGCAGCTTGGTTCCCGTTTCCACAGATACGCAGTATTTT. Amino acids: CASSLVPVSTDTQYF. The J gene is TRBJ2-3, the V gene TRBV5-1; D is unclear. CDR1 and CDR2 from the germline V gene are SGHRS and YFSETQ. V lost 0 bases, J lost 2 bases, and 10 bases lay in between. This CDR3 contains 15 residues.

This clone was seen only a few times. V gene TRBV7-2 combines with J gene TRBJ1-1; D is possibly TRBD1 (6 bases). The CDR3 totals 14 residues. V shed 3 bases and J shed 3 bases, with 11 bases lying between them. Germline lookup yields CDR1 SGHTA and CDR2 FQGNSA. The CDR3 is CASSFTGTYTEAFF. The CDR3 DNA reads as TGTGCCAGCAGCTTTACCGGGACATACACTGAAGCTTTCTTT.

This clone was observed a handful of times. This chain links TRBV2 with TRBJ2-4; D gene uncertain. V lost 4 bases to trimming and J lost 1 base, with 11 bases between them. Germline V gene sequence: CDR1 SNHLY, CDR2 FYNNEI. The CDR3 length is 15 residues. The CDR3 region is CASSGQNVAKNIQYF. The CDR3 DNA sequence: TGTGCCAGCAGTGGGCAGAACGTCGCCAAAAACATTCAGTACTTC.

This clone was seen a handful of times. The chain uses TRBV5-6 and TRBJ2-7, with 8 bases lining up with TRBD1. J gave up 0 bases and V 4 bases, and 6 bases lay outside the gene matches. Per germline, CDR1 SGHDT and CDR2 YYEEEE. This CDR3 region has 15 residues. CDR3 DNA: TGTGCCAGCAGCCGGGACAGGCCCTTCTCCTACGAGCAGTACTTC. Translated: CASSRDRPFSYEQYF.

Only a few counts were recorded for this clone. CDR3 amino acids: CAWSQAALGEQFF. The CDR3 DNA reads TGTGCCTGGAGTCAGGCAGCGTTGGGGGAGCAGTTCTTC. V usage is TRBV30 and J usage is TRBJ2-1; D unresolved. Trimming took off 2 bases at V and 10 bases at J, with 15 bases between the two ends. CDR1 and CDR2 (germline): GTSNPN, SVGIG (reference sequence). The CDR3 sequence is 13 residues long. Variable domain in full (rest from reference TRBV30 and TRBJ2-1): SQTIHQWPATLVQPVGSPLSLECTVEGTSNPNLYWYRQAAGRGLQLLFYSVGIGQISSEVPQNLSASRPQDRQFILSSKKLLLSDSGFYLCAWSQAALGEQFFGPGTRLTVL.

The V gene is TRBV11-3, the J gene TRBJ2-2, with 7 nucleotides matching TRBD1. J gave up 13 bases and V 6 bases, and 8 bases lay outside the gene matches. This CDR3 is 12 amino acids long. From germline, CDR1 is SGHNT and CDR2 YENEEA. The DNA for the CDR3 is TGTGCCAGCAGTAGGGAACAGGGGAGGCTGTTTTTT. Translated: CASSREQGRLFF.

This chain uses TRBV2 with TRBJ2-2, with 10 bases lining up with TRBD2. The CDR3 length is 14 residues. Trimming at V came to 10 bases and at J to 1 base, leaving 3 bases not matched to a gene. The germline V gene has CDR1 SNHLY and CDR2 FYNNEI. The CDR3 here is CATGLAENTGELFF. The CDR3 DNA follows: TGTGCCACCGGACTAGCGGAGAACACCGGGGAGCTGTTTTTT.

The chain's CDR3 is CAWSVGGHGQPQHF. As DNA, the CDR3 is TGTGCCTGGAGTGTGGGGGGCCATGGCCAGCCCCAGCATTTT. The J gene is TRBJ1-5, the V gene TRBV30, with D possibly being TRBD1 (6 bases). CDR1 is GTSNPN, CDR2 SVGIG, per germline (reference sequence). The CDR3 is 14 amino acids. Trimming removed 0 bases from V and 7 bases from J, with 13 bases in between.

The chain employs TRBV30 and TRBJ1-2; maybe TRBD1 (6 bases). Germline CDR1 is GTSNPN and CDR2 is SVGIG (reference sequence). CDR3 size: 14 residues. The V gene lost 0 bases and the J gene lost 7 bases, with 15 bases spanning the gap. CDR3 sequence: CAWSVRGGLSGYTF. CDR3 nucleotides: TGTGCCTGGAGTGTACGCGGGGGCTTGAGTGGCTACACCTTC.

This clone was found a few times. The V gene is TRBV5-1, the J gene TRBJ2-2; D gene uncertain. The V gene's germline CDR1 is SGHRS and CDR2 YFSETQ. CDR3 length: 15 residues. The V and J ends lost 1 base and 2 bases respectively, with 9 bases between them. CDR3 DNA: TGCGCCAGCAGCTTGAGACATACAAACACCGGGGAGCTGTTTTTT. Residues: CASSLRHTNTGELFF.

This clone was counted many times. The rearrangement uses TRBV6-5 and TRBJ1-5, with D possibly being TRBD1 (6 bases). From germline, CDR1 is MNHEY and CDR2 SVGAGI. Trimming shortened V by 5 bases and J by 8 bases, and 16 bases separated the two germline ends. There are 14 residues in the CDR3. The CDR3 sequence: CASSPGQTKEPQHF. The DNA for the CDR3 is TGTGCCAGCAGTCCTGGACAGACTAAAGAGCCCCAGCATTTT.

The rearrangement uses TRBV25-1 and TRBJ2-7; TRBD1 agrees at 11 bases. Per germline, CDR1 MGHDK and CDR2 SYGVNS. J gave up 4 bases and V 4 bases, and 3 bases lay outside the gene matches. The CDR3 is 14 residues long. For the CDR3, the DNA is TGTGCCAGCAGTGGGACAGGGGGCGTGTACGAGCAGTACTTC. Its translation is CASSGTGGVYEQYF.

V gene TRBV7-8 combines with J gene TRBJ2-1, with TRBD2 matching 8 bases. This CDR3 comprises 15 residues. V was pared by 4 bases and J by 1 base, with 3 bases of the junction left unmatched. CDR1 SGHVS and CDR2 FQNEAQ come from the germline V gene. Here the CDR3 DNA reads TGTGCCAGCAGCTCCAGACTAGCGTCCTACAATGAGCAGTTCTTC. Residues: CASSSRLASYNEQFF.

A few counts support this clone. The chain links TRBV7-9 to TRBJ1-4, with 8 bases identical to TRBD1. Germline trimming cut 5 bases from V and 8 bases from J; bases unmatched to any gene: 13. This CDR3 contains 16 residues. CDR1 and CDR2 (germline): SEHNR, FQNEAQ (reference sequence). CDR3 in DNA: TGTGCCAGCAGCACCGGGACAGGACACTCTTGGGAAAAACTGTTTTTT. Its protein product is CASSTGTGHSWEKLFF.

This clone was seen at least ten times. V and J are TRBV7-9 and TRBJ2-6, with TRBD1 matching 7 bases. The CDR3 runs 16 residues. Germline V gene lookup returns CDR1 SEHNR and CDR2 FQNEAQ (reference sequence). Trimming cost V 6 bases and J 2 bases; bases outside gene matches: 7. Here the CDR3 reads CASRPKQGPGANVLTF. The CDR3 DNA sequence: TGTGCCAGCAGACCCAAACAGGGGCCTGGGGCCAACGTCCTGACTTTC.

This clone was counted between two and nine times. The CDR3 region is CASTGTGSGNIQYF. The CDR3 DNA is TGCGCCAGCACCGGGACAGGGTCAGGAAACATTCAGTACTTC. The J gene is TRBJ2-4, the V gene TRBV5-1, with 9 bases matching TRBD1. Trimming took 6 bases from V and 6 from J; bases not matched to a gene: 7. CDR1 SGHRS and CDR2 YFSETQ come from the germline V gene. The CDR3 is made up of 14 amino acids.

This clone was seen only a few times. The chain joins TRBV6-5 to TRBJ2-2; D is unresolved. Trimming took 5 bases from V and 3 from J, leaving 13 bases between them. Looked up from germline, CDR1 is MNHEY and CDR2 is SVGAGI. The CDR3 spans 15 residues. This CDR3 reads CASSGRITDTGELFF. DNA for the CDR3: TGTGCCAGCAGTGGTCGTATTACCGACACCGGGGAGCTGTTTTTT.

This clone showed up just a few times. The chain combines TRBV5-8 with TRBJ2-1; 9 nucleotides align to TRBD1. CDR3 size: 15 residues. After removal of 4 bases from V and 7 bases from J, the junction contained 9 bases not matched to a gene. Germline V gene data show CDR1 as SGHTS and CDR2 as YDEGEE. CDR3 loop: CASSPWDRVMNEQFF. As DNA, the CDR3 is TGTGCCAGCAGCCCATGGGACAGGGTCATGAATGAGCAGTTCTTC.

This clone appeared a few times. The rearrangement links TRBV19 to TRBJ1-2; 9 positions match TRBD1. This CDR3 is built from 17 residues. Germline V gene lookup returns CDR1 LNHDA and CDR2 SQIVND (reference sequence). J was trimmed by 4 bases and V by 7 bases; bases with no gene match: 16. CDR3 sequence (DNA): TGTGCCAGTACCCCCAGGACAGGGGCGGTAATGAGCTATGGCTACACCTTC. It encodes CASTPRTGAVMSYGYTF.

The genes are TRBV6-1 and TRBJ2-6; 9 bases fit TRBD1. The V segment lost 6 bases and the J segment 2 bases; nucleotides outside the gene matches: 2. Per the germline V gene, CDR1 is MNHNS and CDR2 is SASEGT. CDR3 length: 15 amino acids. The CDR3 region has the DNA TGTGCCAGCAGGGGGGACAGGGCTGGGGCCAACGTCCTGACTTTC. Amino acids: CASRGDRAGANVLTF.

In its sample, this clone was seen a few times. The chain carries TRBV2 and TRBJ1-6; 8 bases match TRBD1. The CDR3 is 14 amino acids. Germline V gene sequence: CDR1 SNHLY, CDR2 FYNNEI. Trimming took 8 bases from V and 9 from J; bases not matched to a gene: 9. DNA of the CDR3: TGTGCCAGCTCGCGGGACAGGTCAAGTTCACCCCTCCACTTT. It yields the protein CASSRDRSSSPLHF.

The sample holds a few counts of this clone. The rearrangement uses TRBV25-1 and TRBJ2-7; 9 nucleotides agree with TRBD1. Germline lookup yields CDR1 MGHDK and CDR2 SYGVNS. Unmatched junction bases numbered 7, after V lost 3 bases and J lost 4 bases. CDR3 length equals 15 residues. CDR3 in DNA: TGTGCCAGCAGTGATGAACACAGGGGGCAATACGAGCAGTACTTC. Translated: CASSDEHRGQYEQYF.

This clone has more than one count but fewer than ten. CDR3 sequence (DNA): TGTGCCAGCAGCTTAGGGACGGGGGGGCTCGGAGATACGCAGTATTTT. Protein: CASSLGTGGLGDTQYF. This chain connects TRBV7-2 to TRBJ2-3; 8 bases fit TRBD2. CDR1 is SGHTA, CDR2 FQGNSA, per germline. CDR3 length equals 16 residues. V shed 1 base, J shed 5 bases, and the junction held 8 bases outside the gene matches.

V and J are TRBV27 and TRBJ2-1; 11 bases match TRBD1. This CDR3 region has 17 residues. Unmatched junction bases numbered 9, after V lost 0 bases and J lost 8 bases. Germline CDR1 reads MNHEY; CDR2 reads SMNVEV (reference sequence). CDR3 amino acids: CASSLSRRTGGSYEQFF. The CDR3 DNA reads as TGTGCCAGCAGTTTATCGCGCAGGACAGGGGGCTCATATGAGCAGTTCTTC.

This clone turned up a few times. This chain links TRBV11-2 with TRBJ1-1; TRBD1 is a possible D gene (6 bases). Germline assignment: CDR1 SGHAT and CDR2 FQNNGV. The V end lost 4 bases, the J end lost 4 bases, and 13 bases lay between the germline ends. The CDR3 runs 14 residues. The CDR3 protein is CASSSAGGFTEAFF. The CDR3 coding sequence is TGTGCCAGCAGCTCAGCGGGGGGCTTCACTGAAGCTTTCTTT.

This clone occurred many times. The genes are TRBV7-2 and TRBJ2-1; TRBD2 matches 7 bases. In germline, CDR1 is SGHTA, CDR2 FQGNSA. This CDR3 spans 14 amino acids. The trim removed 4 bases at V and 9 bases at J, leaving 9 bases unmatched. The CDR3 region is CASSSRASGIEQFF. Written as DNA, the CDR3 is TGTGCCAGCAGCTCGCGGGCTAGCGGCATTGAGCAGTTCTTC.

The V gene is TRBV29-1, the J gene TRBJ1-5, with TRBD1 as a possible D gene (6 bases). Germline V lookup: CDR1 SQVTM, CDR2 ANQGSEA. Trimming shortened V by 4 bases and J by 6 bases, and 13 bases separated the two germline ends. CDR3 length: 13 amino acids. The CDR3 DNA reads as TGCAGCGTTGCAACGGGGGCGGTTCAGCCCCAGCATTTT. This translates into CSVATGAVQPQHF.